This T cell receptor beta chain was documented in a study of T cell responses to AZD1222 COVID-19 vaccine. Looked up from germline, CDR1 is SQVTM and CDR2 is ANQGSEA. V was shortened by 3 bases and J by 1 base, with 11 bases between the two germline ends. The CDR3 runs to 14 residues. Study results and caveats: Repertoire sampling was restricted to post-peak T cell response timepoints. Just five or six AZD1222 recipients were seropositive at baseline. Clonal diversity may have been underestimated, and the donors were mostly white British, with more females than males.

Libraries were prepared by immunoSEQ multiplex PCR; TCRdb keeps only in-frame clonotypes and omits some of them. In the table there are 50,000 to 75,000 clones, 80% to 90% of which are singletons. In regard to this clone: Its specificity is not known.

Timing groups of about 4 and about 12 weeks for second doses were pooled. The TCR comes from an adult who received the AZD1222 COVID-19 vaccine. This specimen was peripheral blood, taken 28 days after the second AZD1222 dose. The chain links TRBV29-1 to TRBJ2-3; no definite D call. The CDR3 DNA sequence: TGCAGCGTTGATTCTGGATATCGCACAGATACGCAGTATTTT. Its protein is CSVDSGYRTDTQYF.